Presented here are 30 T cell receptor beta chains from one specimen sequenced in a study of CD8 T cells in ankylosing spondylitis. The antigens for these receptors are not known. Study-level results: Typical of ankylosing spondylitis blood, it appeared, was a TCR beta motif of about eight highly homologous variants.

TCRdb independently ran MiXCR on the 5' RACE reads; one entry per CDR3 protein. The sample has approximately 300,000 distinct CDR3 sequences; approximately 8.2% are singletons. Sequences were obtained from blood, either unsorted or a sorted T cell fraction (not recorded which). The receptors shown here come from a male donor with ankylosing spondylitis.

The genes are TRBV15 and TRBJ1-4, with 9 positions matching TRBD1. CDR1 LNHNV and CDR2 YYDKDF come from the germline V gene (reference sequence). Trimming cost V 3 bases and J 6 bases; bases outside gene matches: 5. CDR3 length equals 15 residues. DNA for the CDR3: TGTGCCACCAGCAGCCGGGGACAGGGCGATGAAAAACTGTTTTTT. As protein: CATSSRGQGDEKLFF.

This clonotype came up many times. The J gene is TRBJ1-6, the V gene TRBV29-1; D may be TRBD1 (5 bases). Trimming removed 7 bases from V and 9 bases from J, with 22 bases in between. Germline V gives CDR1 SQVTM, CDR2 ANQGSEA. The CDR3 contains 15 residues. Written as DNA, the CDR3 is TGCAGCGCGAAAACCTCTGGGGCCTCGGCTTCACCCCTCCACTTT. This gives the protein CSAKTSGASASPLHF.

The chain joins TRBV12-3 or TRBV12-4 to TRBJ2-1; 7 nucleotides match TRBD2. V lost 5 bases, J lost 1 base, and 5 bases stayed unmatched. The CDR3 spans 15 residues. The CDR3 DNA reads TGTGCCAGCAGTCCGTGGGAGGGATCCTACAATGAGCAGTTCTTC. Protein product: CASSPWEGSYNEQFF.

This clonotype was seen a handful of times. This chain uses TRBV2 with TRBJ2-1; 12 positions match TRBD1. The CDR3 consists of 15 residues. The trim removed 7 bases at V and 7 bases at J, leaving 8 bases unmatched. Per the germline V gene, CDR1 is SNHLY and CDR2 is FYNNEI. The CDR3: CASISGTGGRNEQFF. In DNA form, the CDR3 reads TGTGCCAGCATTTCCGGGACAGGGGGCCGGAATGAGCAGTTCTTC.

To note about this clonotype: Since a much larger clone is just one base distant, this may be a read error. The V gene is TRBV7-9, the J gene TRBJ2-1, with 7 nucleotides matching TRBD2. The V gene's germline CDR1 is SEHNR and CDR2 FQNEAQ (reference sequence). CDR3 size: 15 residues. Trimming at V came to 4 bases and at J to 2 bases, leaving 5 bases not matched to a gene. CDR3 nucleotides: TGTGCCAGCAGCTCCGAGACTAGCACCTACAATGAGCAGTTCTTC. The encoded protein is CASSSETSTYNEQFF.

This clonotype appeared many times. J is TRBJ2-3 and V is TRBV28, with TRBD1 matching over 9 bases. This CDR3 has 17 residues. Trimming took 6 bases from V and 4 from J; bases not matched to a gene: 14. In germline, CDR1 is MDHEN, CDR2 SYDVKM. This CDR3 reads CASSSRQGGLRPDTQYF. The CDR3 coding sequence is TGTGCCAGCAGCTCCCGACAGGGGGGCCTTCGTCCAGATACGCAGTATTTT.

The sample holds many counts of this clonotype. The chain employs TRBV29-1 and TRBJ1-1, with TRBD1 as a possible D gene (5 bases). This CDR3 is 13 amino acids long. V shed 6 bases and J shed 2 bases, with 13 bases lying between them. The germline V gene encodes CDR1 SQVTM and CDR2 ANQGSEA. The CDR3 here is CSVGRDLNTEAFF. CDR3 nucleotides: TGCAGCGTAGGCAGGGACCTTAACACTGAAGCTTTCTTT.

This clonotype came up a few times. This chain links TRBV6-1 with TRBJ1-2; D is ambiguous. In germline, CDR1 is MNHNS, CDR2 SASEGT. The CDR3 totals 14 residues. V lost 5 bases, J lost 4 bases, and 14 bases lay in between. The DNA for the CDR3 is TGTGCCAGCAGTCAAAGACAAGGCGCCTATGGCTACACCTTC. It yields the protein CASSQRQGAYGYTF.

This clonotype was counted only a few times. The chain is built from TRBV24-1 and TRBJ2-1; 12 bases map to TRBD2. The CDR3 runs 16 residues. The germline V gene has CDR1 KGHDR and CDR2 SFDVKD. The ends lost 3 bases at V and 7 bases at J; junction bases unmatched: 6. The CDR3 coding sequence is TGTGCCACCAGTGATATGTCTAGCGGGAGGGGAAATGAGCAGTTCTTC. Translating it yields CATSDMSSGRGNEQFF.

This clonotype was seen only a few times. The J gene is TRBJ1-2, the V gene TRBV12-3 or TRBV12-4; D possibly corresponds to TRBD1 (6 bases). This CDR3 contains 14 residues. V lost 5 bases and J lost 4, with 14 bases in between. CDR3 in DNA: TGTGCCAGCAGTCACAGGGCGCGGAGCTATGGCTACACCTTC. Amino acids: CASSHRARSYGYTF.

This clonotype was detected many times. This sequence joins TRBV4-1 and TRBJ2-1, with 10 nucleotides matching TRBD2. CDR3 length: 21 amino acids. Germline V lookup: CDR1 MGHRA, CDR2 YSYEKL. The junction had 17 bases not matched to a gene; V was cut back by 3 bases and J by 0 bases. The CDR3 region has the DNA TGCGCCAGCAGCCACGGGACCCGGACTAGCGGAATATCCCGCTCCTACAATGAGCAGTTCTTC. This sequence encodes CASSHGTRTSGISRSYNEQFF.

This clonotype was detected ten times or more. V gene TRBV10-3 combines with J gene TRBJ2-7, with D perhaps matching TRBD2 (6 bases). The V and J ends lost 3 bases and 1 base respectively, with 19 bases between them. Germline CDR1 is ENHRY and CDR2 is SYGVKD. The CDR3 is 17 amino acids. For the CDR3, the DNA is TGTGCCATCAGTGAAACCTTGGGACTCCCAGCTTCCTACGAGCAGTACTTC. It specifies CAISETLGLPASYEQYF.

This clonotype was detected many times. The rearrangement joins TRBV5-1 to TRBJ2-1; 10 positions agree with TRBD2. The CDR3 runs to 16 residues. CDR1 and CDR2 (germline): SGHRS, YFSETQ. The V segment lost 4 bases and the J segment 4 bases; nucleotides outside the gene matches: 8. The CDR3 DNA sequence: TGCGCCAGCAGCCCAAGGACTAGCGGTTTTTACAATGAGCAGTTCTTC. This translates into CASSPRTSGFYNEQFF.

The chain uses TRBV6-1 and TRBJ2-7, with D possibly TRBD2 on 5 matching bases. This CDR3 contains 16 residues. V dropped 6 bases and J dropped 0 bases, with 18 bases sitting between them. From germline, CDR1 is MNHNS and CDR2 SASEGT. The CDR3: CASSRPSGISSYEQYF. The CDR3 bases are TGTGCCAGCAGCAGACCCTCCGGGATTAGCTCCTACGAGCAGTACTTC.

V and J are TRBV20-1 and TRBJ2-7, with D possibly called TRBD1 or TRBD2 (5 bases each). V shed 6 bases and J shed 7 bases, with 25 bases lying between them. This CDR3 is built from 15 residues. The germline V gene has CDR1 DFQATT and CDR2 SNEGSKA (reference sequence). CDR3 protein: CSASRGGGGVLEQYF. In DNA, the CDR3 is TGCAGTGCATCGAGAGGCGGTGGGGGTGTTTTAGAGCAGTACTTC.

This clonotype has ten or more counts. The V and J genes are TRBV10-3 and TRBJ2-1; 8 nucleotides align to TRBD2. The CDR3 is 14 amino acids. The V and J ends lost 6 bases and 3 bases, in that order; junction bases with no gene match: 4. Looked up from germline, CDR1 is ENHRY and CDR2 is SYGVKD. In DNA form, the CDR3 reads TGTGCCATCAGGTTACTAGCGGACTACAATGAGCAGTTCTTC. Translation: CAIRLLADYNEQFF.

This clonotype occurred a few times. This rearrangement joins TRBV5-1 to TRBJ2-1; TRBD2 agrees at 7 bases. The V gene end was trimmed by 1 base and the J gene end by 8 bases; junction bases not matched to a gene: 9. The CDR3 covers 15 residues. Germline V gene data show CDR1 as SGHRS and CDR2 as YFSETQ. The chain's CDR3 is CASSLQPGGGDEQFF. Written as DNA, the CDR3 is TGCGCCAGCAGCTTGCAGCCGGGAGGAGGGGATGAGCAGTTCTTC.

This clonotype was seen more than once but under ten times. This rearrangement joins TRBV18 to TRBJ2-2; D is possibly TRBD1 (5 bases). Trimming took 5 bases from V and 6 from J, leaving 19 bases between them. Germline V gene lookup returns CDR1 KGHSH and CDR2 LQKENI. CDR3 length: 16 amino acids. Written as DNA, the CDR3 is TGTGCCAGCTCAAGAGGCGGAATCGAACAGGCCGGGGAGCTGTTTTTT. This encodes CASSRGGIEQAGELFF.

The chain uses TRBV7-2 and TRBJ2-1, with D tentatively TRBD2 (6 bases). The CDR3 consists of 15 residues. Germline V CDR1 and CDR2: SGHTA, FQGNSA. The V gene lost 5 bases and the J gene lost 3 bases, with 14 bases spanning the gap. The CDR3: CASSRLVAGYNEQFF. CDR3 in DNA: TGTGCCAGCAGCAGACTAGTGGCAGGCTACAATGAGCAGTTCTTC.

This sequence joins TRBV7-3 and TRBJ2-3; 9 nucleotides match TRBD1. Trimming removed 5 bases from V and 6 bases from J; junction bases left unmatched: 6. Germline CDR1 SGHTA, CDR2 FQGTGA. There are 14 residues in the CDR3. The CDR3 reads CASSIQGASDTQYF. The CDR3 bases are TGTGCCAGCAGCATACAGGGGGCTTCGGATACGCAGTATTTT.

This clonotype has a count of ten or more. This rearrangement joins TRBV5-1 to TRBJ2-3; no definite D call. Trimming removed 3 bases from V and 1 base from J, with 3 bases in between. The CDR3 extends over 12 amino acids. Germline-derived CDR1 and CDR2 are SGHRS and YFSETQ. In DNA form, the CDR3 reads TGCGCCAGCAGCTCCGGCACAGATACGCAGTATTTT. Translating gives CASSSGTDTQYF.

V is TRBV7-9 and J is TRBJ1-5; 8 nucleotides align to TRBD1. The CDR3 contains 14 residues. V was pared by 5 bases and J by 5 bases, with 5 bases of the junction left unmatched. Looked up from germline, CDR1 is SEHNR and CDR2 is FQNEAQ (reference sequence). For the CDR3, the DNA is TGTGCCAGCAGCACGGACAGGGTCTATCAGCCCCAGCATTTT. Amino acid sequence: CASSTDRVYQPQHF.

This clonotype has just a few counts. The chain combines TRBV30 with TRBJ2-1; D gene ambiguous. With 2 bases removed from V and 7 bases from J, the gap between germline ends came to 6 bases. Germline V gives CDR1 GTSNPN, CDR2 SVGIG (reference sequence). CDR3 length: 11 residues. The CDR3 sequence: CAWSTANEQFF. The CDR3 nucleotides read TGTGCCTGGAGTACTGCGAATGAGCAGTTCTTC.

This clonotype was counted between two and nine times. V is TRBV3-1 and J is TRBJ1-6, with TRBD1 matching over 7 bases. In germline, CDR1 is LGHDT, CDR2 YNNKEL (reference sequence). The CDR3 runs to 14 residues. V trimming: 4 bases; J trimming: 8 bases; junction bases outside the gene matches: 5. This CDR3 reads CASSRTGGDSPLHF. Written as DNA, the CDR3 is TGTGCCAGCAGCCGGACAGGAGGCGATTCACCCCTCCACTTT. Full variable domain (missing parts from reference TRBV3-1 and TRBJ1-6): DTAVSQTPKYLVTQMGNDKSIKCEQNLGHDTMYWYKQDSKKFLKIMFSYNNKELIINETVPNRFSPKSPDKAHLNLHINSLELGDSAVYFCASSRTGGDSPLHFGNGTRLTVT.

The CDR3: CASSLTDGPNEQYF. In nucleotides, the CDR3 is TGTGCCAGCAGCTTAACAGACGGGCCCAACGAGCAGTACTTC. This chain joins TRBV7-9 and TRBJ2-7; D is ambiguous. This CDR3 spans 14 amino acids. V lost 2 bases to trimming and J lost 5 bases, with 13 bases between them. Germline V lookup: CDR1 SEHNR, CDR2 FQNEAQ (reference sequence).

This chain links TRBV7-3 with TRBJ2-3, with D perhaps matching TRBD2 (6 bases). The germline CDR1 and CDR2 sequences are SGHTA and FQGTGA. Trimming took 2 bases from V and 3 from J, leaving 12 bases between them. The CDR3 loop spans 15 amino acids. Here the CDR3 reads CASSLAGLQTDTQYF. The CDR3 DNA follows: TGTGCCAGCAGCTTAGCGGGGCTCCAAACAGATACGCAGTATTTT.

The genes are TRBV20-1 and TRBJ2-7, with TRBD1 matching 7 bases. There are 13 residues in the CDR3. The ends lost 6 bases at V and 0 bases at J; junction bases unmatched: 5. Germline CDR1 and CDR2: DFQATT and SNEGSKA (reference sequence). DNA of the CDR3: TGCAGTGCACAGGGGCGGAGCTCCTACGAGCAGTACTTC. Translated, it gives CSAQGRSSYEQYF.

This chain joins TRBV3-1 and TRBJ2-1; D perhaps matches TRBD2 (5 bases). Deletions cut 11 bases from V and 3 bases from J, with 8 bases between. Germline V gene data show CDR1 as LGHDT and CDR2 as YNNKEL (reference sequence). The CDR3 length is 11 residues. The CDR3 here is CACGLYNEQFF. As DNA, the CDR3 is TGTGCCTGCGGGCTCTACAATGAGCAGTTCTTC.

J is TRBJ2-3 and V is TRBV2; 11 positions match TRBD2. Per germline, CDR1 SNHLY and CDR2 FYNNEI. V shed 2 bases and J 4 bases; nucleotides not matched to a gene: 5. This CDR3 is 16 amino acids long. The CDR3 protein is CASSELGSGRADTQYF. The CDR3 region has the DNA TGTGCCAGCAGTGAACTTGGTAGCGGGAGGGCAGATACGCAGTATTTT. The variable domain in full, completed from reference TRBV2 and TRBJ2-3, reads EPEVTQTPSHQVTQMGQEVILRCVPISNHLYFYWYRQILGQKVEFLVSFYNNEISEKSEIFDDQFSVERPDGSNFTLKIRSTKLEDSAMYFCASSELGSGRADTQYFGPGTRLTVL.

This clonotype showed up just a few times. V and J are TRBV30 and TRBJ1-1; no clear D gene. This CDR3 has 13 amino acids. Deletions cut 0 bases from V and 7 bases from J, with 12 bases between. The germline gives CDR1 GTSNPN, CDR2 SVGIG (reference sequence). CDR3 DNA: TGTGCCTGGAGTGTAGAGACCGGTAGTGAAGCTTTCTTT. As protein: CAWSVETGSEAFF.